Below are 15 T cell receptor beta chains sequenced from a single sample in a study of cytomegalovirus exposure and HLA in healthy donors. The PCR used 60 Vbeta and 13 Jbeta primers. Repertoires were generated with immunoSEQ multiplex PCR, while TCRdb's copy carries only in-frame clones and drops some. The data contain 150,000 to 200,000 clones, over 75% of them seen just once; the ten biggest clones take up 2% to 2.5%. Material: PBMCs. These receptors were taken from a man in his fifties or sixties in good health and CMV-seronegative.

V and J are TRBV5-1 and TRBJ1-2; D possibly corresponds to TRBD1 (6 bases). The CDR3 has 14 amino acids. Germline CDR1 reads SGHRS; CDR2 reads YFSETQ. Trimming removed 4 bases from V and 5 bases from J, with 15 bases in between. The CDR3 DNA sequence: TGCGCCAGCAGCGGGCTCGCAGGGGAGTATGGCTACACCTTC. It specifies CASSGLAGEYGYTF.

V is TRBV15 and J is TRBJ2-5, with D tentatively TRBD2 (5 bases). The CDR3 length is 17 residues. Between the trimmed V and J ends, which lost 0 bases and 1 base, there was a span of 15 bases. Germline CDR1 LNHNV, CDR2 YYDKDF (reference sequence). CDR3 loop: CATSRDPEGASQETQYF. Written as DNA, the CDR3 is TGTGCCACCAGCAGAGATCCTGAGGGAGCAAGCCAAGAGACCCAGTACTTC.

The rearrangement uses TRBV5-1 and TRBJ2-3, with D possibly TRBD2 on 6 matching bases. There are 16 residues in the CDR3. With 4 bases removed from V and 5 bases from J, the gap between germline ends came to 20 bases. CDR1 is SGHRS, CDR2 YFSETQ, per germline. The CDR3 loop is CASSPGPRAGGDTQYF. For the CDR3, the DNA is TGCGCCAGCAGCCCGGGACCGCGGGCCGGGGGAGATACGCAGTATTTT.

J is TRBJ2-3 and V is TRBV5-1, with D perhaps TRBD1 (6 bases). Trimming took off 3 bases at V and 4 bases at J, with 9 bases between the two ends. This CDR3 region has 13 residues. The V gene's germline CDR1 is SGHRS and CDR2 YFSETQ. The CDR3 spells CASSYPGADTQYF. The CDR3 nucleotides read TGCGCCAGCAGCTACCCAGGGGCAGATACGCAGTATTTT.

A few counts support this clone. The CDR3 is CASSPGTATYEQYF. Here the CDR3 DNA reads TGTGCCAGCAGCCCCGGGACAGCTACCTACGAGCAGTACTTC. The chain employs TRBV7-9 and TRBJ2-7; 7 bases align to TRBD1. Looked up from germline, CDR1 is SEHNR and CDR2 is FQNEAQ (reference sequence). Germline trimming cut 5 bases from V and 2 bases from J; bases unmatched to any gene: 6. This CDR3 comprises 14 residues.

The genes are TRBV5-6 and TRBJ2-5; weak D call: TRBD2 (6 bases). CDR1 and CDR2 (germline): SGHDT, YYEEEE. This CDR3 is 15 amino acids long. The ends were cut back, 2 bases at V and 7 bases at J, with 18 bases in the middle. The DNA of the CDR3 is TGTGCCAGCAGCTTCCGGGCCGGGACCGGGGGGACCCAGTACTTC. Protein product: CASSFRAGTGGTQYF.

This clone was found once. The CDR3 DNA sequence: TGTGCCAGCAGCGGGGGGCCCCACGAGCAGTACTTC. Translating it yields CASSGGPHEQYF. The gene calls are TRBV6-5 and TRBJ2-7; possibly TRBD2 for D (7 bases). Germline CDR1 MNHEY, CDR2 SVGAGI. The CDR3 is made up of 12 amino acids. V shed 6 bases and J shed 5 bases, with 11 bases lying between them.

This chain joins TRBV7-6 and TRBJ2-5, with unresolved D. The J call may be incorrect, as the DNA end agrees better with TRBJ2-7. CDR3 size: 14 residues. Germline loops: CDR1 SGHVS, CDR2 FNYEAQ. Here the CDR3 reads CASSLSAASYEQYF. CDR3 DNA: TGTGCCAGCAGCTTAAGCGCAGCTTCCTACGAGCAGTACTTC.

The V call is TRBV1, the J call TRBJ2-5; the DNA was not compared with TRBD2, the D call given in the table. The DNA end is more similar to TRBJ2-7, so the J call may be wrong. TRBV1 is annotated as a pseudogene. This CDR3 has 15 amino acids. This CDR3 reads CTSSQGLPFYYEQYF. CDR3 DNA: TGCACCAGCAGCCAAGGTCTCCCCTTTTACTACGAGCAGTACTTC.

The V call is TRBV7-9, the J call TRBJ2-4, with D perhaps matching TRBD1 (5 bases). This CDR3 has 14 residues. CDR1 and CDR2 (germline): SEHNR, FQNEAQ (reference sequence). Between the trimmed V and J ends, which lost 7 bases and 0 bases, there was a span of 10 bases. In DNA form, the CDR3 reads TGTGCCAGCACCTCACAGGTAGCCAAAAACATTCAGTACTTC. This sequence encodes CASTSQVAKNIQYF.

This chain links TRBV9 with TRBJ2-3, with 7 bases that match TRBD2. Unmatched junction bases numbered 8, after V lost 2 bases and J lost 5 bases. The CDR3 is 15 amino acids. Germline CDR1 SGDLS, CDR2 YYNGEE. CDR3 residues: CASSVLSSGEDTQYF. The CDR3, as DNA: TGTGCCAGCAGCGTTTTGTCTAGCGGAGAAGATACGCAGTATTTT.

The gene calls are TRBV19 and TRBJ2-7; 9 bases agree with TRBD1. Per the germline V gene, CDR1 is LNHDA and CDR2 is SQIVND (reference sequence). The CDR3 contains 15 residues. V gave up 5 bases and J gave up 2 bases; unmatched junction bases: 7. CDR3 sequence reads: CASSEGGTGPYEQYF. The CDR3 DNA follows: TGTGCCAGTAGTGAAGGCGGGACAGGGCCCTACGAGCAGTACTTC.

The chain couples TRBV7-7 to TRBJ2-1; 10 bases fit TRBD2. CDR3 length equals 15 residues. Germline V gene sequence: CDR1 SSHAT, CDR2 FNYEAQ (reference sequence). Trimming took 5 bases from V and 8 from J; bases not matched to a gene: 9. Here the CDR3 DNA reads TGTGCCAGCAGCGCTATACTAGCGGGGAGGGATGAGCAGTTCTTC. It codes for CASSAILAGRDEQFF.

DNA for the CDR3: TGTGCCAGCAGTTTACCCGGGACAGGTGGTAACAATGAGCAGTTCTTC. Its translation is CASSLPGTGGNNEQFF. J is TRBJ2-1 and V is TRBV28; 8 bases map to TRBD1. This CDR3 is 16 amino acids long. Germline V gene sequence: CDR1 MDHEN, CDR2 SYDVKM. The ends lost 2 bases at V and 5 bases at J; junction bases unmatched: 8.

This chain connects TRBV19 to TRBJ1-6; 9 bases match TRBD1. Trimming at V came to 6 bases and at J to 10 bases, leaving 7 bases not matched to a gene. The CDR3 is made up of 14 amino acids. CDR1 and CDR2 (germline): LNHDA, SQIVND (reference sequence). In DNA form, the CDR3 reads TGTGCCAGTAGCCAAACAGGGGGCGTCTCACCCCTCCACTTT. This codes for CASSQTGGVSPLHF.